Here is one T cell receptor beta chain with its context. Time point reported: after dendritic cell vaccination, including at tumor progression/relapse. Patients had residual fresh-frozen tumor tissue and more than two years of survival data. Profiling relied on immunoSEQ multiplex PCR, and the TCRdb table lists in-frame clones only, not all of them. The profile shows some 90,000 clones, 75% to 90% of them singletons. The data originate from a study of glioma-infiltrating T cells after dendritic cell vaccination. This CDR3 is 14 amino acids long. V was shortened by 0 bases and J by 6 bases, with 11 bases between the two germline ends. Germline-derived CDR1 and CDR2 are MNHNY and SVGAGI (reference sequence).

The chain uses TRBV6-6 and TRBJ1-2, with D uncertain. This sequence originates from a human donor with glioblastoma. The source material was blood, sampled after dendritic cell vaccination. The CDR3 DNA follows: TGTGCCAGCAGTTACTCAGTGTTCCGAGATGGCTACACCTTC. Translation: CASSYSVFRDGYTF.